The present T cell receptor (beta chain) was sequenced within a study of T cells in Graves' hyperthyroidism and ophthalmopathy. For the study at large: Blood from the periphery was taken at initial diagnosis, before any treatment.

This clonotype showed up many times. TCR beta CDR3 regions were amplified from RNA. Carried out on the TCR CDR3, a first-round RT-PCR used the HTBI primer set. One entry per CDR3 protein results from TCRdb running MiXCR on the multiplex PCR reads. The sample lists approximately 600,000 distinct CDR3 sequences, roughly 15% seen once, with around 4% in the top ten. Disease lasting under 3 months, a NOSPECS grade of at least 4, and a Clinical Activity Score of at least 3 were features of the ophthalmopathy patients. The sequence was collected from a woman between 35 and 50 years old with Graves' ophthalmopathy. Input material: blood.

CDR3 nucleotides: TGTGCCAGCAGTTTCTTTCACTACGAGCAGTACTTC. Its protein product is CASSFFHYEQYF. This rearrangement joins TRBV28 to TRBJ2-7, with D unclear. Trimming left V 3 bases short and J 3 bases short, with 6 bases between. Germline V lookup: CDR1 MDHEN, CDR2 SYDVKM. This CDR3 has 12 amino acids.